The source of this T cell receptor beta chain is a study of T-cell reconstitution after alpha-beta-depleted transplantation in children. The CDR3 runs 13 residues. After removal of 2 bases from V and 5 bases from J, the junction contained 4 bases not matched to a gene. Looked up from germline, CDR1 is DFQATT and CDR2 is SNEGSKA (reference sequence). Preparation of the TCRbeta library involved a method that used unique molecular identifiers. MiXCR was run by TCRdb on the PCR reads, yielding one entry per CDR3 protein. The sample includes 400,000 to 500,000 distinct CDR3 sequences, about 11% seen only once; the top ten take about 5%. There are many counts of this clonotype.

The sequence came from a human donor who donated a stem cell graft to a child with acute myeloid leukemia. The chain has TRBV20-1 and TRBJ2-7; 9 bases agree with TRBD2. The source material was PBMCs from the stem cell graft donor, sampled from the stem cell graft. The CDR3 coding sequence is TGCAGTGCTAGAAAGGCGGGGGGGCACGAGCAGTACGTC. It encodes CSARKAGGHEQYV.